These 11 T cell receptor beta chains came from one sample sequenced in a study of cytomegalovirus exposure and HLA in healthy donors. With 60 Vbeta and 13 Jbeta primers, the PCR was carried out. Assay used: immunoSEQ multiplex PCR; TCRdb lists only in-frame clones, some missing. The sample comprises approximately 100,000 clones, around 80% of which are singletons, and around 3% rests with the top ten. Sequencing input: PBMCs. The receptors originated from a middle-aged woman in good health and CMV-seronegative.

The V gene is TRBV10-1, the J gene TRBJ1-2; D not resolved. Germline CDR1 is WNHNN and CDR2 is SYGVQD (reference sequence). This CDR3 is built from 13 residues. The V end was cut by 8 bases, the J end by 2 bases, with 12 bases between. The CDR3 loop reads CASSAAPNYGYTF. The CDR3 DNA reads TGCGCCAGCTCTGCGGCCCCGAACTATGGCTACACCTTC.

This chain's CDR3 is CASSYSGAMNTEAFF. The CDR3 region has the DNA TGCGCCAGCAGCTACTCGGGAGCCATGAACACTGAAGCTTTCTTT. V gene TRBV5-1 combines with J gene TRBJ1-1; no reliable D call. Germline CDR1 reads SGHRS; CDR2 reads YFSETQ. This CDR3 has 15 residues. Trimming pared 3 bases from V and 0 bases from J, leaving 12 bases between.

This clone was detected only once. CDR3 region: CASSTPGQGAGANVLTF. Here the CDR3 DNA reads TGTGCCAGCAGCACACCGGGACAGGGGGCTGGGGCCAACGTCCTGACTTTC. The gene calls are TRBV7-2 and TRBJ2-6, with 11 bases matching TRBD1. Trimming removed 5 bases from V and 2 bases from J; junction bases left unmatched: 5. Per germline, CDR1 SGHTA and CDR2 FQGNSA. This CDR3 spans 17 amino acids.

The gene calls are TRBV18 and TRBJ2-3; D remains unclear. Germline V CDR1 and CDR2: KGHSH, LQKENI. V dropped 6 bases and J dropped 0 bases, with 13 bases sitting between them. The CDR3 spans 15 residues. The CDR3 DNA sequence: TGTGCCAGCTCCCGAGGAGCGAGTAGCACAGATACGCAGTATTTT. Amino acids: CASSRGASSTDTQYF. Filled out from reference TRBV18 and TRBJ2-3, the complete variable domain reads NAGVMQNPRHLVRRRGQEARLRCSPMKGHSHVYWYRQLPEEGLKFMVYLQKENIIDESGMPKERFSAEFPKEGPSILRIQQVVRGDSAAYFCASSRGASSTDTQYFGPGTRLTVL.

The V gene is TRBV9, the J gene TRBJ2-5, with TRBD1 identical over 8 bases. CDR3 size: 14 residues. The J segment lost 4 bases and the V segment lost 3 bases, leaving 5 bases of the junction unmatched. Germline V gene sequence: CDR1 SGDLS, CDR2 YYNGEE. In nucleotides, the CDR3 is TGTGCCAGCAGCGCCCGACAGGGGCCAGAGACCCAGTACTTC. It specifies CASSARQGPETQYF.

This clone has just one count. CDR3 bases: TGTGCCAGCTTACCTTCCGGCAATGAGCAGTTCTTC. Amino acid sequence: CASLPSGNEQFF. The chain recombines TRBV2 with TRBJ2-1; D gene unclear. The CDR3 is 12 residues long. V lost 8 bases and J 6 bases, leaving 11 bases between the germline ends. Looked up from germline, CDR1 is SNHLY and CDR2 is FYNNEI.

J is TRBJ2-5 and V is TRBV27; 7 nucleotides align to TRBD1. The CDR3 is 15 amino acids. V was pared by 2 bases and J by 2 bases, with 5 bases of the junction left unmatched. Looked up from germline, CDR1 is MNHEY and CDR2 is SMNVEV (reference sequence). In DNA, the CDR3 is TGTGCCAGCAGTTTAAGGACAGGTCATCAAGAGACCCAGTACTTC. Protein: CASSLRTGHQETQYF.

This clone was observed a few times. This rearrangement joins TRBV6-5 to TRBJ2-2; a weak D match, TRBD1 (5 bases). CDR3 length equals 15 residues. V lost 4 bases, J lost 5 bases, and 14 bases lay in between. Germline V gene sequence: CDR1 MNHEY, CDR2 SVGAGI. In nucleotides, the CDR3 is TGTGCCAGCAGTTCCCCCCTAGGGGTAACCGGGGAGCTGTTTTTT. Amino acids: CASSSPLGVTGELFF.

The rearrangement joins TRBV5-6 to TRBJ1-2; 9 bases align to TRBD1. The CDR3 covers 16 residues. V was pared by 4 bases and J by 5 bases, with 12 bases of the junction left unmatched. Per germline, CDR1 SGHDT and CDR2 YYEEEE. In nucleotides, the CDR3 is TGTGCCAGCAGCCGCTATACAGGGGGCGCCCAATATGGCTACACCTTC. It encodes CASSRYTGGAQYGYTF.

This clone was counted between two and nine times. The V call is TRBV14, the J call TRBJ1-1; D call uncertain. CDR1 is SGHDN, CDR2 FVKESK, per germline. This CDR3 is 13 amino acids long. Deletions cut 0 bases from V and 3 bases from J, with 5 bases between. Here the CDR3 DNA reads TGTGCCAGCAGCCAAGAGGTAGACACTGAAGCTTTCTTT. Translation: CASSQEVDTEAFF.

The chain uses TRBV7-2 and TRBJ1-1, with TRBD1 matching 7 bases. The length of the CDR3 is 15 residues. The germline gives CDR1 SGHTA, CDR2 FQGNSA. J lost 0 bases, V lost 3 bases, and 4 bases had no gene match. CDR3 residues: CASSFYRGVNTEAFF. The CDR3, as DNA: TGTGCCAGCAGCTTTTACAGGGGAGTGAACACTGAAGCTTTCTTT.